The 2 T cell receptor beta chains given below trace back to one sample, sequenced in a study of blood T cells in healthy people across ages. Next came a second PCR, run for about 7 to 12 cycles, which used a sample-barcoded 5' primer along with a J-beta primer mix. TCRdb fed the 5' RACE reads into MiXCR, producing one record per CDR3 protein. The sample gives 1,800,000 or so distinct CDR3 sequences, approximately 39% of which show up once; roughly 24% is in the top ten. The sample taken for sequencing was blood. The source of these receptors is a human donor in good health.

This clonotype was seen many times. V gene TRBV29-1 combines with J gene TRBJ2-1; D gene ambiguous. CDR3 length equals 11 residues. The V end was cut by 4 bases, the J end by 9 bases, with 10 bases between. Germline V CDR1 and CDR2: SQVTM, ANQGSEA. CDR3 coding DNA: TGCAGCGTTGGGCCAGTCGGTGAGCAGTTCTTC. This encodes CSVGPVGEQFF.

Concerning this clonotype itself: A read error may explain this, as a much larger clone is one base away. The chain has TRBV7-3 and TRBJ2-3; TRBD2 matches at 10 bases. Germline CDR1 and CDR2: SGHTA and FQGTGA. With 7 bases clipped from V and 2 bases from J, the junction kept 6 bases outside the gene matches. The CDR3 is 15 residues long. CDR3 sequence (DNA): TGTGCCAGCAACTTTAGCGGGGGGAACACAGATACGCAGTATTTT. Translated: CASNFSGGNTDTQYF. Looking up the rest from reference TRBV7-3 and TRBJ2-3 gives the full variable domain: GAGVSQTPSNKVTEKGKYVELRCDPISGHTALYWYRQSLGQGPEFLIYFQGTGAADDSGLPNDRFFAVRPEGSVSTLKIQRTERGDSAVYLCASNFSGGNTDTQYFGPGTRLTVL.